A single sample is the source of the 2 T cell receptor beta chains below, sequenced in a study of cytotoxic CD8 clonotypes in ibrutinib-treated CLL (dated by TCRdb to 2020 to 2022). Receptor libraries were prepared by the immunoSEQ multiplex PCR assay. Here the immuneACCESS table is served through TCRdb, limited to in-frame sequences with V and J called. Missing clones are a known gap in these copies; in checked studies unresolved V genes cover under half, and the rest lacks a known reason. The sample includes 73,000 or so clones, with 68% observed a single time. Roughly 6% of the sample is taken by the ten largest. Taken with the paper, the label for time point translates to: about twelve months on ibrutinib. This specimen consisted of PBMCs, obtained after 12 months of ibrutinib treatment. The receptor set was obtained from a human donor with chronic lymphocytic leukemia.

This clone was counted a single time. V is TRBV30 and J is TRBJ1-3, with a possible D match to TRBD1 (6 bases). The V and J ends lost 3 bases and 4 bases respectively, with 28 bases between them. This CDR3 has 19 residues. Per the germline V gene, CDR1 is GTSNPN and CDR2 is SVGIG (reference sequence). The CDR3 sequence: CAWSVAGGTAGAVGNTIYF. The CDR3 nucleotides read TGTGCCTGGAGCGTAGCAGGCGGCACAGCAGGGGCGGTGGGAAACACCATATATTTT.

The genes are TRBV29-1 and TRBJ2-5, with unresolved D. V was pared by 7 bases and J by 1 base, with 10 bases between. Germline V lookup: CDR1 SQVTM, CDR2 ANQGSEA. The CDR3 is 12 amino acids. The CDR3 nucleotides read TGCAGCGCCATAGGCGTCCAAGAGACCCAGTACTTC. As protein: CSAIGVQETQYF.